This TCR beta chain came from a study of blood T cell repertoires in COVID-19. CDR3 length: 16 amino acids. Per germline, CDR1 SGHDT and CDR2 YYEEEE. The ends lost 4 bases at V and 7 bases at J; junction bases unmatched: 17. Cohorts were based on clinical histories the participants reported. Generated by immunoSEQ multiplex PCR, the TCRdb table keeps only in-frame clones and is missing some. Of over 350,000 clones in the sample, about 83% were seen once. The V and J genes are TRBV5-6 and TRBJ2-7; 7 bases are shared with TRBD2. Sequenced: PBMCs or T cells enriched from blood (not recorded which). This TCR was recovered from a woman aged 45-60 years who had recovered from COVID-19. The DNA of the CDR3 is TGTGCCAGCAGCCAGTCGTGGGGCCAGGCCGGGGGGGAGCAGTACTTC. It translates to CASSQSWGQAGGEQYF.